Sequencing of this TCR beta chain was carried out in a study of T cells after yellow fever vaccination. Study-level findings and limits: Peaking faster, on day 5 versus 15, the secondary response was nonetheless weaker. Abundant contaminating clonotypes from the bulk population could appear in FACS-sorted repertoires. Among all clonotypes, a small share was observed in both CD4 and CD8 compartments.

Template-switching 5'RACE yielded the TCR cDNA; a universal primer site and UMIs were added in the process. TCRdb processed the 5' RACE reads anew with MiXCR; each CDR3 protein has one entry. The data show 500,000 to 650,000 distinct CDR3 sequences, with roughly 17% seen just once and around 15% held by the top ten. V was shortened by 0 bases and J by 2 bases, with 9 bases between the two germline ends. The CDR3 length is 15 residues. In germline, CDR1 is SGHRS, CDR2 YFSETQ. For this clonotype: As yet, its antigen is unknown.

The receptor was isolated from a man aged 18 to 29 who received the YFV17D yellow fever vaccine. The sample here was PBMCs, taken 5 to 6 days after the first yellow fever vaccination. This chain joins TRBV5-1 and TRBJ2-1; D perhaps matches TRBD2 (5 bases). The CDR3 bases are TGCGCCAGCAGCTTGGGTAGCGTGGCCTACAATGAGCAGTTCTTC. Translating it yields CASSLGSVAYNEQFF.